This section outlines one TCR beta chain sequence together with its context. Compared with germline, one end of the junction differs, possibly owing to a read error. The sample is drawn from a study of shared clonotypes between healthy human individuals. Method: immunoSEQ multiplex PCR; TCRdb's copy keeps in-frame clones and lacks some. Here the sample spans 2 million to 3 million clones, under 95% being singletons. This receptor was identified in a man aged 18 to 29 in good health. Some clones in this sample may be carry-over from other donors' samples. Sequenced: naive CD4+ T cells from PBMCs. Subset reported: CD45RA+ positively selected.

Written as DNA, the CDR3 is TGTGCCAGCAGTTCCTCAGGGACCCAGTGGGTCTTT. It yields the protein CASSSSGTQWVF. This chain joins TRBV6-6 and TRBJ1-1; TRBD1 might be the D (5 bases). Germline lookup yields CDR1 MNHNY and CDR2 SVGAGI (reference sequence). CDR3 length: 12 residues.